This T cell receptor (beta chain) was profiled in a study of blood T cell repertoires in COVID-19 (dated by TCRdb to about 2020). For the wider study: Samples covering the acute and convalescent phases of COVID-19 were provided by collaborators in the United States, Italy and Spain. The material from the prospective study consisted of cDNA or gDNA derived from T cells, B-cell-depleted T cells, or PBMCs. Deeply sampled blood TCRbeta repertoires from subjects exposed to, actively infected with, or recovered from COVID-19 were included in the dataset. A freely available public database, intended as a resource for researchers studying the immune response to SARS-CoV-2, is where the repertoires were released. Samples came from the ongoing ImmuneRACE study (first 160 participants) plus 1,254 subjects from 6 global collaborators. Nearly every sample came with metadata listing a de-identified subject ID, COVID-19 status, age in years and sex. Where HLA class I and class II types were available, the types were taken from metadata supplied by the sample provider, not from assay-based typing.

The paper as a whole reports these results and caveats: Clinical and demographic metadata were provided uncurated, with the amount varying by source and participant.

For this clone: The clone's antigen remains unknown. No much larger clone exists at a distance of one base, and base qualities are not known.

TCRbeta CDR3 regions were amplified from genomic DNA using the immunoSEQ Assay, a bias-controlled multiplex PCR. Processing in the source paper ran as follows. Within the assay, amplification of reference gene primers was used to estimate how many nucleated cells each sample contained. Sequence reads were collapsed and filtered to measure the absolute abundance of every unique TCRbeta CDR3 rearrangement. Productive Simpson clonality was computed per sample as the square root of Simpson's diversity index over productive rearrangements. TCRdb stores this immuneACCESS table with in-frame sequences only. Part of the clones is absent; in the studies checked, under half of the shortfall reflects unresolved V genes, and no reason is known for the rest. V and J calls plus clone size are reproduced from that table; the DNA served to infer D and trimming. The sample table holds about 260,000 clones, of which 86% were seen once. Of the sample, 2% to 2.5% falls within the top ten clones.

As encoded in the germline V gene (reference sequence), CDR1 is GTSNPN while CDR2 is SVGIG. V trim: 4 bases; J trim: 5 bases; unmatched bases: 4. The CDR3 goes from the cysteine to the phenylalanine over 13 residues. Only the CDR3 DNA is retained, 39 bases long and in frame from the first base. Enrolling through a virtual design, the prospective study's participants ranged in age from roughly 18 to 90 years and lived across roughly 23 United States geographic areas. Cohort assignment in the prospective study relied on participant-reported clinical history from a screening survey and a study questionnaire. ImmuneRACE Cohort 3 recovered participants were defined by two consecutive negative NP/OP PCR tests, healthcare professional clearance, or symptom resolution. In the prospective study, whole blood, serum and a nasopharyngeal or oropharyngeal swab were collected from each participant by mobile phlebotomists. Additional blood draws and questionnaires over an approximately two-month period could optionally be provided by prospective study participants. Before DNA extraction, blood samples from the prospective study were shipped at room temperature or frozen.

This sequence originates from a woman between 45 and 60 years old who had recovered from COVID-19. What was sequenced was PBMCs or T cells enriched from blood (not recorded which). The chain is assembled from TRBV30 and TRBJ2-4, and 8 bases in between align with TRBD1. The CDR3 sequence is CAWKNRGENIQYF. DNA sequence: TGTGCCTGGAAGAACAGGGGGGAAAACATTCAGTACTTC.